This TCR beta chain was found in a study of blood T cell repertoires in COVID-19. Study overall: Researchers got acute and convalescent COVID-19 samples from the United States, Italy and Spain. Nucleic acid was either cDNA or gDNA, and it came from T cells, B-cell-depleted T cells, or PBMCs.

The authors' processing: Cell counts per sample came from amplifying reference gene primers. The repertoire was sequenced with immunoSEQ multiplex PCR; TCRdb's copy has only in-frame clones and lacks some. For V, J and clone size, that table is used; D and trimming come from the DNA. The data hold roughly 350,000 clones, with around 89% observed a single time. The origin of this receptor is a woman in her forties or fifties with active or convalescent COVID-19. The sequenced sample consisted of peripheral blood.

The CDR3 sequence: CASSPTGAYEQYF. The CDR3 nucleotides read TGTGCCAGCAGCCCGACAGGGGCCTACGAGCAGTACTTC. The chain has TRBV7-9 and TRBJ2-7, with 8 bases matching TRBD1. This CDR3 contains 13 residues. V lost 5 bases to trimming and J lost 2 bases; unmatched junction nucleotides: 2. Per germline, CDR1 SEHNR and CDR2 FQNEAQ (reference sequence).